The clone carrying this T cell receptor beta chain was counted at least ten times. RNA transcripts gave rise to amplified TCR beta CDR3 regions. HTBI primers were used for first-round RT-PCR of the TCR CDR3. Each CDR3 protein is one row after TCRdb ran MiXCR on the multiplex PCR reads. The data show 300,000 to 450,000 distinct CDR3 sequences, with about 14% seen just once and around 19% held by the top ten. The CDR3 spans 16 residues. CDR1 and CDR2 from the germline V gene are GTSNPN and SVGIG (reference sequence). V was shortened by 4 bases and J by 0 bases, with 18 bases between the two germline ends. Ophthalmopathy patients had moderate-to-severe active disease, CAS ≥3, NOSPECS ≥4, and disease duration under 3 months. The data derive from a study of T cells in Graves' hyperthyroidism and ophthalmopathy.

The sequenced sample consisted of blood. The TCR sequence derives from a woman aged 25 to 39 with Graves' ophthalmopathy. V gene TRBV30 combines with J gene TRBJ1-1; D possibly corresponds to TRBD1 (6 bases). Written as DNA, the CDR3 is TGTGCCTGGACGGGGGCAGAGGGGTTAATGAACACTGAAGCTTTCTTT. The encoded protein is CAWTGAEGLMNTEAFF. The complete variable domain, with remaining parts taken from reference TRBV30 and TRBJ1-1, reads SQTIHQWPATLVQPVGSPLSLECTVEGTSNPNLYWYRQAAGRGLQLLFYSVGIGQISSEVPQNLSASRPQDRQFILSSKKLLLSDSGFYLCAWTGAEGLMNTEAFFGQGTRLTVV.